This T cell receptor beta chain is drawn from a study of shared clonotypes between healthy human individuals. Broader study findings: Naive subsets, compared against memory subsets, generally had larger estimated richness values.

The method was immunoSEQ multiplex PCR; TCRdb's version includes in-frame clones alone and lacks a portion of them. The sample includes over a million clones, around three quarters seen only once; the top ten take 0.5% to 0.6%. Germline CDR1 SNHLY, CDR2 FYNNEI. This CDR3 has 14 residues. The V end was cut by 7 bases, the J end by 0 bases, with 11 bases between. As concerns this clone: Its antigen is undetermined.

Each of the donors was a healthy adult who was HIV-negative and had not had a recent acute infection or vaccination. The sequenced sample was memory CD4+ T cells from PBMCs. Subset defined: CD45RA-negative fraction. This clonotype was sampled from a man aged 18 to 30 in good health. Some clones in this sample may be carry-over from other donors' samples. V and J are TRBV2 and TRBJ2-3; D possibly corresponds to TRBD1 (5 bases). In DNA, the CDR3 is TGTGCCAGCAAGGGAACAGGTAGCACAGATACGCAGTATTTT. This encodes CASKGTGSTDTQYF.